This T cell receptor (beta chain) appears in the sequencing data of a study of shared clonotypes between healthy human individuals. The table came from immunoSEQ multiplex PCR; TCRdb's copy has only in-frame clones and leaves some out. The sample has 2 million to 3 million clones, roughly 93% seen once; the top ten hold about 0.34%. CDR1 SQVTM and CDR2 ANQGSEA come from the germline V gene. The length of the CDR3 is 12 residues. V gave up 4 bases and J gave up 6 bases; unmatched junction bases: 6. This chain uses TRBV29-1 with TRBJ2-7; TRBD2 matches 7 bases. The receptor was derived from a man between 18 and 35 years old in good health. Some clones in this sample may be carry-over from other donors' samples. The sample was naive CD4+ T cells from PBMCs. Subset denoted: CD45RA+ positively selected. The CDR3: CSVGASGFEQYF. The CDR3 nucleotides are TGCAGCGTTGGTGCTAGCGGATTCGAGCAGTACTTC.